The rows below give T cell receptor beta chains drawn from one sample of a study of human T cells and chemical hapten exposure. MiXCR, run by TCRdb on the RACE reads, gives a single entry per CDR3 protein. The data show under 200,000 distinct CDR3 sequences, with roughly 15% seen just once and 1.5% to 2% held by the top ten. The source material was whole blood, sampled in connection with sensitization to the hapten diphenylcyclopropenone (DPC). Source of these receptors: a young woman with alopecia areata. Some clones in this sample may be carry-over from other donors' samples. CDR3s include the opening cysteine and the closing phenylalanine or tryptophan. D genes are given only for firm matches. Clone size is shown for a subset of rows, as once, few, many or a class of expanded clone.

TRBD2 . TRBJ2-1 TRBV9 CASSVAGGLANNEQFF TGTGCCAGCAGCGTAGCGGGAGGACTAGCGAACAATGAGCAGTTCTTC
. few TRBJ2-1 TRBV7-2 CASSTNSANNEQFF TGTGCCAGCAGCACCAATAGCGCGAACAATGAGCAGTTCTTC
. few TRBJ2-2 TRBV7-8 CASSLVGGHTGELFF TGTGCCAGCAGCTTAGTGGGGGGGCACACCGGGGAGCTGTTTTTT
. . TRBJ1-1 TRBV9 CASSSLPAGNTEAFF TGTGCCAGCAGCTCACTCCCTGCGGGGAACACTGAAGCTTTCTTT
TRBD2 few TRBJ2-3 TRBV6-5 CASRRTSGGASTDTQYF TGTGCCAGCAGAAGGACTAGCGGGGGAGCGAGCACAGATACGCAGTATTTT
TRBD2 . TRBJ2-2 TRBV28 CASSLERTSGGPMELFF TGTGCCAGCAGTTTGGAAAGAACTAGCGGGGGGCCTATGGAGCTGTTTTTT
. few TRBJ2-3 TRBV11-2 CASSPTGIGVGDTQYF TGTGCCAGCAGCCCCACTGGTATTGGGGTTGGAGATACGCAGTATTTT
. . TRBJ1-2 TRBV29-1 CSGNVGNYGYTF TGCAGCGGTAACGTGGGTAACTATGGCTACACCTTC
. few TRBJ2-7 TRBV28 CASSPSQAYEQYF TGTGCCAGCAGTCCGTCACAGGCCTACGAGCAGTACTTC
. . TRBJ2-1 TRBV6-4 CASSSESSYNEQFF TGTGCCAGCAGTTCGGAGAGCTCCTACAATGAGCAGTTCTTC
. . TRBJ1-5 TRBV7-6 CASSVSGEGNQPQHF TGTGCCAGCAGCGTCTCAGGGGAGGGCAATCAGCCCCAGCATTTT
TRBD1 few TRBJ1-6 TRBV14 CASSQNRGLTSPLHF TGTGCCAGCAGCCAAAACAGGGGATTAACTTCACCCCTCCACTTT
TRBD2 few TRBJ2-2 TRBV7-9 CASSFRTSSTGELFF TGTGCCAGCAGCTTTCGGACTAGCTCCACCGGGGAGCTGTTTTTT
TRBD2 many TRBJ2-5 TRBV4-3 CASSQPSGGSGGPIETQYF TGCGCCAGCAGCCAGCCTAGCGGGGGGTCAGGGGGTCCAATCGAGACCCAGTACTTC
. few TRBJ2-4 TRBV29-1 CSVEDKNIQYF TGCAGCGTTGAAGATAAAAACATTCAGTACTTC
. few TRBJ2-5 TRBV3-1 CASSQGPLMTQYF TGTGCCAGCAGCCAAGGACCCCTCATGACCCAGTACTTC
TRBD1 . TRBJ1-2 TRBV27 CASSRDRGIGYTF TGTGCCAGCAGTCGGGACAGGGGTATTGGCTACACCTTC
. many TRBJ1-1 TRBV5-6 CASSGSGQGGTEAFF TGTGCCAGCAGCGGCTCAGGGCAGGGAGGCACTGAAGCTTTCTTT
TRBD1 few TRBJ1-4 TRBV12-3/TRBV12-4 CASSPHLGTGMMKGLFF TGTGCCAGCAGTCCCCACCTCGGGACAGGGATGATGAAAGGACTGTTTTTT
. . TRBJ2-3 TRBV18 CASSPPAGFTDTQYF TGTGCCAGCTCACCACCAGCGGGTTTCACAGATACGCAGTATTTT
. . TRBJ1-3 TRBV7-6 CASSLAAVAGNTIYF TGTGCCAGCAGCTTAGCGGCGGTAGCTGGAAACACCATATATTTT
. few TRBJ1-6 TRBV7-9 CASSLRENSPLHF TGTGCCAGCAGCTTAAGGGAAAATTCACCCCTCCACTTT
TRBD2 few TRBJ2-1 TRBV10-3 CAISEIKREGSYNEQFF TGTGCCATCAGTGAGATAAAGCGGGAGGGCTCCTACAATGAGCAGTTCTTC
TRBD2 few TRBJ2-4 TRBV6-2/TRBV6-3 CASTWLAGGPPNF TGTGCCAGCACCTGGTTAGCGGGAGGGCCCCCCAACTTC
. many TRBJ2-2 TRBV6-2/TRBV6-3 CASSLLVTANTGELFF TGTGCCAGCAGTCTACTCGTCACAGCGAACACCGGGGAGCTGTTTTTT
. many TRBJ1-2 TRBV28 CASSLDGQLYGYTF TGTGCCAGCAGTTTAGATGGACAGCTCTATGGCTACACCTTC
TRBD1 . TRBJ2-5 TRBV5-4 CASSLTDRSFQETQYF TGTGCCAGCAGCTTAACGGACAGGAGCTTCCAAGAGACCCAGTACTTC
TRBD1 many TRBJ2-7 TRBV14 CASSWGQGYEQYF TGTGCCAGCAGCTGGGGACAGGGCTACGAGCAGTACTTC
TRBD1 . TRBJ2-2 TRBV6-5 CASTHGGQGAGELFF TGTGCCAGCACCCACGGGGGACAGGGGGCCGGGGAGCTGTTTTTT
. few TRBJ2-5 TRBV28 CASSLELGRSTQYF TGTGCCAGCAGTTTAGAACTTGGCAGGTCGACCCAGTACTTC
. . TRBJ1-5 TRBV20-1 CSAPDTGRGSNQPQHF TGCAGTGCTCCCGATACAGGTCGTGGTAGCAATCAGCCCCAGCATTTT
. few TRBJ1-1 TRBV4-1 CASSQGWDVGTEAFF TGCGCCAGCAGCCAAGGATGGGATGTGGGGACTGAAGCTTTCTTT
. many TRBJ1-5 TRBV19 CASSESGPRTQPQHF TGTGCCAGTAGTGAGTCCGGGCCACGCACTCAGCCCCAGCATTTT
. many TRBJ2-7 TRBV6-2/TRBV6-3 CASSRDSGGYEQYF TGTGCCAGCAGCCGGGACAGCGGAGGGTACGAGCAGTACTTC
. many TRBJ2-7 TRBV6-5 CASSYARGNYEQYF TGTGCCAGCAGTTACGCACGGGGCAACTACGAGCAGTACTTC
. . TRBJ1-2 TRBV2 CASSDFGQANYGYTF TGTGCCAGCAGTGACTTTGGGCAGGCGAACTATGGCTACACCTTC
TRBD2 . TRBJ2-3 TRBV28 CASSFIGTSGGAGTDTQYF TGTGCCAGCAGTTTTATCGGGACTAGCGGGGGGGCCGGCACAGATACGCAGTATTTT
. few TRBJ2-7 TRBV5-4 CASSFDPGYEQYF TGTGCCAGCAGCTTCGACCCAGGCTACGAGCAGTACTTC
TRBD1 . TRBJ1-4 TRBV12-3/TRBV12-4 CASRSIQGASPLPNEKLFF TGTGCCAGCAGATCCATACAGGGGGCCTCCCCGCTACCGAATGAAAAACTGTTTTTT
TRBD2 . TRBJ2-2 TRBV7-2 CASSEWASGGTNTGELFF TGTGCCAGCAGCGAGTGGGCTAGCGGGGGGACGAACACCGGGGAGCTGTTTTTT